The 21 T cell receptor beta chains given below trace back to one sample, sequenced in a study of cytomegalovirus exposure and HLA in healthy donors. The primer mix had 60 Vbeta and 13 Jbeta primers. Here immunoSEQ multiplex PCR was the method, and the copy in TCRdb shows in-frame clones only, minus some. Of about 96,000 clones in the sample, roughly 79% were seen once. The sequenced sample consisted of PBMCs. All receptors come from a female donor in good health and CMV-seropositive.

The V gene is TRBV20-1, the J gene TRBJ2-3; D unresolved. This CDR3 region has 11 residues. V shed 3 bases and J shed 4 bases, with 5 bases lying between them. Germline assignment: CDR1 DFQATT and CDR2 SNEGSKA (reference sequence). The CDR3 DNA is TGCAGTGCTAGTCAGGCAGATACGCAGTATTTT. Residues: CSASQADTQYF.

The CDR3 DNA sequence: TGTGCCAGCAGCCCCTCGGCTAGCGGCTCCTACGAGCAGTACTTC. It yields the protein CASSPSASGSYEQYF. The J gene is TRBJ2-7, the V gene TRBV7-9; 7 bases map to TRBD2. V lost 5 bases and J lost 0; bases outside the gene matches: 7. The CDR3 totals 15 residues. The germline CDR1 and CDR2 sequences are SEHNR and FQNEAQ (reference sequence).

The rearrangement uses TRBV7-9 and TRBJ1-1; D gene uncertain. Trimming took off 1 base at V and 7 bases at J, with 10 bases between the two ends. The CDR3 is made up of 13 amino acids. Germline-derived CDR1 and CDR2 are SEHNR and FQNEAQ (reference sequence). CDR3 amino acids: CASSLDSIDEAFF. The CDR3, as DNA: TGTGCCAGCAGCTTAGATTCTATCGATGAAGCTTTCTTT.

The chain has TRBV12-5 and TRBJ1-2, with 9 bases lining up with TRBD1. This CDR3 region has 17 residues. CDR1 is LGHNT and CDR2 is FRNRAP in the germline V gene. V shed 7 bases and J 0 bases; nucleotides not matched to a gene: 12. The CDR3 DNA is TGTGCTAGTGCCGCAATGGACAGGGGCCGTACTAACTATGGCTACACCTTC. It encodes CASAAMDRGRTNYGYTF.

This chain connects TRBV2 to TRBJ1-5; 8 nucleotides line up with TRBD1. J was trimmed by 2 bases and V by 6 bases; bases with no gene match: 0. This CDR3 region has 13 residues. Germline loops: CDR1 SNHLY, CDR2 FYNNEI. DNA of the CDR3: TGTGCCAGCAGGGGACAGGGCAATCAGCCCCAGCATTTT. It codes for CASRGQGNQPQHF.

The CDR3 spells CASSEQGDEQFF. The DNA for the CDR3 is TGTGCCAGCAGTGAACAGGGCGATGAGCAGTTCTTC. The chain recombines TRBV6-1 with TRBJ2-1; possible D gene TRBD1, 5 bases. Trimming cost V 2 bases and J 8 bases, with 7 bases left between them. Germline CDR1 reads MNHNS; CDR2 reads SASEGT. The length of the CDR3 is 12 residues.

V and J are TRBV28 and TRBJ1-1; D is possibly TRBD1 (6 bases). Trimming cost V 4 bases and J 4 bases, with 10 bases left between them. The CDR3 is 13 residues long. Looked up from germline, CDR1 is MDHEN and CDR2 is SYDVKM. The CDR3 here is CASSSTGSTEAFF. In DNA form, the CDR3 reads TGTGCCAGCAGTTCTACAGGGTCCACTGAAGCTTTCTTT. Based on the CDR3 plus reference TRBV28 and TRBJ1-1, the full variable domain is DVKVTQSSRYLVKRTGEKVFLECVQDMDHENMFWYRQDPGLGLRLIYFSYDVKMKEKGDIPEGYSVSREKKERFSLILESASTNQTSMYLCASSSTGSTEAFFGQGTRLTVV.

This clone showed up just a few times. The chain is built from TRBV18 and TRBJ2-1; TRBD1 matches 9 bases. This CDR3 is 14 amino acids long. CDR1 KGHSH and CDR2 LQKENI come from the germline V gene. V shed 2 bases, J shed 9 bases, and the junction held 5 bases outside the gene matches. CDR3 in DNA: TGTGCCAGCTCACCAAACAGGGGGCAGGTTGAGCAGTTCTTC. Translation gives CASSPNRGQVEQFF. The full variable domain, completed using reference TRBV18 and TRBJ2-1, is NAGVMQNPRHLVRRRGQEARLRCSPMKGHSHVYWYRQLPEEGLKFMVYLQKENIIDESGMPKERFSAEFPKEGPSILRIQQVVRGDSAAYFCASSPNRGQVEQFFGPGTRLTVL.

On this clone itself: The sample holds other DNA sequences that translate to the same CDR3. The V call is TRBV5-4, the J call TRBJ2-6, with a possible D match to TRBD1 (5 bases). V lost 5 bases, J lost 0 bases, and 18 bases lay in between. CDR3 length equals 18 residues. Germline lookup yields CDR1 SGHNT and CDR2 YYREEE (reference sequence). The CDR3 here is CASSKGPDLNSGANVLTF. In DNA form, the CDR3 reads TGTGCCAGCAGTAAGGGGCCCGATCTAAACTCTGGGGCCAACGTCCTGACTTTC.

The chain has TRBV10-2 and TRBJ2-3; possibly TRBD2 for D (5 bases). From germline, CDR1 is WSHSY and CDR2 SAAADI. Trimming shortened V by 2 bases and J by 4 bases, and 10 bases separated the two germline ends. The CDR3 loop spans 14 amino acids. This CDR3 is CASSEITRADTQYF. DNA of the CDR3: TGCGCCAGCAGTGAGATCACGAGGGCAGATACGCAGTATTTT.

V and J are TRBV28 and TRBJ2-1; TRBD1 might be the D (6 bases). In germline, CDR1 is MDHEN, CDR2 SYDVKM. The CDR3 length is 13 residues. Trimming cost V 6 bases and J 15 bases, with 21 bases left between them. The CDR3 is CASRTGSGQGLFF. CDR3 coding DNA: TGTGCCAGCAGGACCGGGTCGGGCCAGGGGTTGTTCTTC. The variable domain in full, with the rest retrieved from reference TRBV28 and TRBJ2-1, is DVKVTQSSRYLVKRTGEKVFLECVQDMDHENMFWYRQDPGLGLRLIYFSYDVKMKEKGDIPEGYSVSREKKERFSLILESASTNQTSMYLCASRTGSGQGLFFGPGTRLTVL.

CDR3 DNA sequence: TGTGCCAGCAGCGTCCGACTAGCGGGGGGGCCAGATACGCAGTATTTT. This sequence encodes CASSVRLAGGPDTQYF. The chain couples TRBV7-2 to TRBJ2-3, with 14 positions matching TRBD2. This CDR3 is 16 amino acids long. V was clipped by 5 bases and J by 4 bases; unmatched bases: 5. The germline V gene has CDR1 SGHTA and CDR2 FQGNSA. The entire variable domain, with the rest obtained from reference TRBV7-2 and TRBJ2-3, is as follows: GAGVSQSPSNKVTEKGKDVELRCDPISGHTALYWYRQSLGQGLEFLIYFQGNSAPDKSGLPSDRFSAERTGGSVSTLTIQRTQQEDSAVYLCASSVRLAGGPDTQYFGPGTRLTVL.

A few counts support this clone. The chain employs TRBV6-1 and TRBJ1-5; D call uncertain. Between the trimmed V and J ends, which lost 4 bases and 6 bases, there was a span of 13 bases. This CDR3 is built from 14 residues. Per the germline V gene, CDR1 is MNHNS and CDR2 is SASEGT. The CDR3 loop is CASSATHGIQPQHF. The DNA of the CDR3 is TGTGCCAGCAGTGCCACACACGGGATTCAGCCCCAGCATTTT.

This clone was counted once. The rearrangement joins TRBV4-2 to TRBJ2-7; 12 nucleotides match TRBD2. This CDR3 has 20 residues. V shed 0 bases and J 0 bases; nucleotides not matched to a gene: 12. The germline gives CDR1 LGHNA, CDR2 YNFKEQ. The CDR3 region has the DNA TGTGCCAGCAGCCAAGATCTGACTAGCGGGAGTGACGGGAGCTCCTACGAGCAGTACTTC. Its protein is CASSQDLTSGSDGSSYEQYF.

The chain has TRBV14 and TRBJ1-2; D not resolved. The CDR3 loop spans 14 amino acids. From germline, CDR1 is SGHDN and CDR2 FVKESK. Trimming took 4 bases from V and 1 from J, leaving 10 bases between them. CDR3 nucleotide sequence: TGTGCCAGCAGCCGGAGCACGAGTAACTATGGCTACACCTTC. It yields the protein CASSRSTSNYGYTF.

In its sample, this clone was seen a few times. The chain carries TRBV5-1 and TRBJ1-2; perhaps TRBD1 as D (6 bases). The CDR3 is 16 amino acids. Germline values: CDR1 SGHRS, CDR2 YFSETQ. Trimming shortened V by 5 bases and J by 5 bases, and 22 bases separated the two germline ends. The CDR3 protein is CASRRHRDAREYGYTF. CDR3 DNA sequence: TGCGCCAGCAGACGACACAGGGACGCCCGAGAGTATGGCTACACCTTC.

The J gene is TRBJ2-7, the V gene TRBV14; D might be TRBD1 (6 bases). The CDR3 contains 18 residues. V was clipped by 4 bases and J by 0 bases, with 22 bases between them. Germline V lookup: CDR1 SGHDN, CDR2 FVKESK. The DNA of the CDR3 is TGTGCCAGCAGCCGCAAAGACACAGGGATTTATAGCTCCTACGAGCAGTACTTC. Translated: CASSRKDTGIYSSYEQYF.

This clone has more than one count but fewer than ten. The genes are TRBV6-5 and TRBJ2-1, with 9 bases identical to TRBD1. Trimming took 7 bases from V and 7 from J; bases not matched to a gene: 11. The CDR3 loop spans 15 amino acids. Germline V gene lookup returns CDR1 MNHEY and CDR2 SVGAGI. The chain's CDR3 is CASTKGTGRGNEQFF. The CDR3 coding sequence is TGTGCCAGCACCAAGGGGACAGGGCGGGGGAATGAGCAGTTCTTC.

This clone was seen once. CDR3 amino acids: CASSGLSTDTQYF. CDR3 bases: TGTGCCAGCAGCGGACTATCCACAGATACGCAGTATTTT. The rearrangement links TRBV9 to TRBJ2-3, with a weak D call TRBD2 (5 bases). V was pared by 3 bases and J by 2 bases, with 7 bases between. Germline V gene data show CDR1 as SGDLS and CDR2 as YYNGEE. CDR3 size: 13 residues.

The rearrangement links TRBV5-1 to TRBJ2-3, with a tentative D call TRBD2 (6 bases). Germline V CDR1 and CDR2: SGHRS, YFSETQ. V lost 0 bases, J lost 5 bases, and 13 bases lay in between. CDR3 length equals 15 residues. As DNA, the CDR3 is TGCGCCAGCAGCTTGGGGGCGGGGAGGATAGATACGCAGTATTTT. This translates into CASSLGAGRIDTQYF.

This chain joins TRBV6-1 and TRBJ1-1; D perhaps matches TRBD1 (5 bases). Trimming stripped 6 bases from V and 1 base from J, with 9 bases between. This CDR3 region has 13 residues. Looked up from germline, CDR1 is MNHNS and CDR2 is SASEGT. This CDR3 is CASSGGRNTEAFF. CDR3 bases: TGTGCCAGCAGCGGGGGGAGGAACACTGAAGCTTTCTTT.